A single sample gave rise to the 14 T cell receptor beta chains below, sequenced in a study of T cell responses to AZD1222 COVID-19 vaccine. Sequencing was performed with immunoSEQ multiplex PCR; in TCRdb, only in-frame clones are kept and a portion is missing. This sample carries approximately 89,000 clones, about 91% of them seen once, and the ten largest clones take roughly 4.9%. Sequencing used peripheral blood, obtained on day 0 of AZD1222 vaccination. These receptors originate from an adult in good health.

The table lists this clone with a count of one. The DNA for the CDR3 is TGTGCCAGCAGCCAAGTTCTGTCCGGGGAGCTGTTTTTT. Protein sequence: CASSQVLSGELFF. The chain links TRBV14 to TRBJ2-2; D remains unclear. Deletions cut 1 base from V and 6 bases from J, with 6 bases between. The CDR3 length is 13 residues. Germline V gives CDR1 SGHDN, CDR2 FVKESK.

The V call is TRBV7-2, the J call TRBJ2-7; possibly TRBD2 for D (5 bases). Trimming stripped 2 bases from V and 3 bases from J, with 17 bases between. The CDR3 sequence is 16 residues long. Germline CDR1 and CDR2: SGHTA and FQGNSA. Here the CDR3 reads CASSLSTSGGYYEQYF. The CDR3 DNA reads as TGTGCCAGCAGCTTATCGACATCTGGCGGGTACTACGAGCAGTACTTC.

The CDR3 reads CASSMGQGKQPQHF. In nucleotides, the CDR3 is TGTGCCAGTAGTATGGGACAGGGGAAACAGCCCCAGCATTTT. The rearrangement links TRBV19 to TRBJ1-5, with TRBD1 matching over 10 bases. The germline CDR1 and CDR2 sequences are LNHDA and SQIVND (reference sequence). The CDR3 has 14 amino acids. With 3 bases clipped from V and 7 bases from J, the junction kept 3 bases outside the gene matches.

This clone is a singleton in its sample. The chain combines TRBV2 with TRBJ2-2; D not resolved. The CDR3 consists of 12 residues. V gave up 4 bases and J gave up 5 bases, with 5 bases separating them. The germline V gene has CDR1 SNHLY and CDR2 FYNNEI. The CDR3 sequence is CASSVRTGELFF. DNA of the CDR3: TGTGCCAGCAGTGTCAGGACCGGGGAGCTGTTTTTT.

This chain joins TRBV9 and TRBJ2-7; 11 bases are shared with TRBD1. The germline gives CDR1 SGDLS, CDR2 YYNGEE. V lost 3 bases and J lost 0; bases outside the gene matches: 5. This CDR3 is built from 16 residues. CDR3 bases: TGTGCCAGCAGCGCCCCGGGACAGGGGGACTCCTACGAGCAGTACTTC. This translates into CASSAPGQGDSYEQYF.

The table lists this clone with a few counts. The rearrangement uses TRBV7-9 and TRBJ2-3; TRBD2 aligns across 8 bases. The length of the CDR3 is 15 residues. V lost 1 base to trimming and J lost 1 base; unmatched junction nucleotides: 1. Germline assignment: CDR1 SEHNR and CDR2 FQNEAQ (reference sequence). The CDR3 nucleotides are TGTGCCAGCAGCTTAGAACTAGCGGGCACAGATACGCAGTATTTT. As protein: CASSLELAGTDTQYF.

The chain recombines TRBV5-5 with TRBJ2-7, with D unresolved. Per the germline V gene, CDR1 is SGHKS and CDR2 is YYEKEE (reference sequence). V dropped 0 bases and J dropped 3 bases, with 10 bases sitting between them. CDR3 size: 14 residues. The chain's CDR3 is CASSLGLKDYEQYF. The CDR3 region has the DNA TGTGCCAGCAGCTTGGGGTTAAAGGACTACGAGCAGTACTTC. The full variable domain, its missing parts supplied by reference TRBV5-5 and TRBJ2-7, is DAGVTQSPTHLIKTRGQQVTLRCSPISGHKSVSWYQQVLGQGPQFIFQYYEKEERGRGNFPDRFSARQFPNYSSELNVNALLLGDSALYLCASSLGLKDYEQYFGPGTRLTVT.

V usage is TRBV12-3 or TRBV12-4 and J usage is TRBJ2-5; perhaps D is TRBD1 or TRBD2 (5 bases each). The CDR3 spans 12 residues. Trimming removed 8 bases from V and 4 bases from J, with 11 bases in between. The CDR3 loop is CASEGWGETQYF. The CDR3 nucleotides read TGTGCCAGCGAGGGGTGGGGAGAGACCCAGTACTTC.

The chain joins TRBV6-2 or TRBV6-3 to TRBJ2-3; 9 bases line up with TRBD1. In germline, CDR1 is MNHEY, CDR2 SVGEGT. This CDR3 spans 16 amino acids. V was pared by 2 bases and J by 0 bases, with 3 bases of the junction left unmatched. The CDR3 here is CASSYGQGYSTDTQYF. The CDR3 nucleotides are TGTGCCAGCAGTTACGGACAGGGGTATAGCACAGATACGCAGTATTTT.

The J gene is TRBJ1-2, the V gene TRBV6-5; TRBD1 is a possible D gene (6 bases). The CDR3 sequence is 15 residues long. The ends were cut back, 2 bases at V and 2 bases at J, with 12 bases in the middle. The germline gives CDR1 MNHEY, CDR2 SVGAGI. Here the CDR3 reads CASSYRGRGNYGYTF. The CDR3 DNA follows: TGTGCCAGCAGTTACCGGGGCAGGGGCAACTATGGCTACACCTTC.

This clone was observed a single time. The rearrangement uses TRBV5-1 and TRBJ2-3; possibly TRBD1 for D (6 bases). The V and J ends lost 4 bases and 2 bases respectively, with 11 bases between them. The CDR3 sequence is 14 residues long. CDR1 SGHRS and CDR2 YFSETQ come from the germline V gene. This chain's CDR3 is CASSIGQTTDTQYF. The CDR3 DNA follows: TGCGCCAGCAGCATAGGACAGACCACAGATACGCAGTATTTT. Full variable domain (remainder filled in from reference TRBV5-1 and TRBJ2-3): KAGVTQTPRYLIKTRGQQVTLSCSPISGHRSVSWYQQTPGQGLQFLFEYFSETQRNKGNFPGRFSGRQFSNSRSEMNVSTLELGDSALYLCASSIGQTTDTQYFGPGTRLTVL.

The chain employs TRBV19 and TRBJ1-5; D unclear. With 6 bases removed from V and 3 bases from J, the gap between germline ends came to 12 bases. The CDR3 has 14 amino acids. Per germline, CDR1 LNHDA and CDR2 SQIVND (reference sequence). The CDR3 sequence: CASSLDTYNQPQHF. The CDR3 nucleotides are TGTGCCAGTAGCCTCGACACCTACAATCAGCCCCAGCATTTT.

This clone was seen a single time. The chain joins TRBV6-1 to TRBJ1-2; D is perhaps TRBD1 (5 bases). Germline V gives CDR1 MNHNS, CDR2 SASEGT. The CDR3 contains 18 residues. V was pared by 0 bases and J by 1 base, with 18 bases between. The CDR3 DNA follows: TGTGCCAGCAGTGAAGCGCTTCGGGGGGGTTCCCTTAACTATGGCTACACCTTC. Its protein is CASSEALRGGSLNYGYTF.

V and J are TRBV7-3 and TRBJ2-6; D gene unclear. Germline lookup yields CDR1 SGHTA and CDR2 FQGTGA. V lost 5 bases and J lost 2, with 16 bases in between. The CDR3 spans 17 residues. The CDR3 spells CASSPVISLPGANVLTF. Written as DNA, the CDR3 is TGTGCCAGCAGCCCGGTGATCTCCCTCCCTGGGGCCAACGTCCTGACTTTC.